A selection of T cell receptor beta chains follows, all from one sample in a study of T cell responses to AZD1222 COVID-19 vaccine. Produced via immunoSEQ multiplex PCR; TCRdb's table is partial and in-frame only. The top ten hold about 2.6% of the sample, which has 100,000 to 120,000 clones, 80% to 95% seen once. This sample comprised peripheral blood, obtained 28 days after the second AZD1222 dose. The origin of the receptors is an adult who received the AZD1222 COVID-19 vaccine. Each CDR3 is given with its conserved first and last residue. A D gene is named only where the DNA matches it firmly. A clone size is listed for some rows: how often the clone was seen (once, few, many), or a class if it is expanded.

clone_size d_call j_call v_call cdr3_nt cdr3_aa
. . TRBJ2-7 TRBV5-4 TGTGCCAGCAGCCAGACAGGTCAAAACTCCTACGAGCAGTACTTC CASSQTGQNSYEQYF
. . TRBJ1-2 TRBV5-4 TGTGCCAGCAGCTTGGAGTGGGCTGGAGGCTACACCTTC CASSLEWAGGYTF
. . TRBJ1-5 TRBV29-1 TGCAGCGCGACGGACAGCGGCAATCAGCCCCAGCATTTT CSATDSGNQPQHF
. . TRBJ1-1 TRBV18 TGTGCCAGCTCGACATGGGGGGGGACTGAAGCTTTCTTT CASSTWGGTEAFF
. TRBD2 TRBJ2-3 TRBV7-2 TGTGCCAGCAGCTTAGCTAGCGGGGGGAGGACAGATACGCAGTATTTT CASSLASGGRTDTQYF
. . TRBJ1-5 TRBV18 TGTGCCAGCTCACCAGGGGGCCTCAATCAGCCCCAGCATTTT CASSPGGLNQPQHF
. . TRBJ1-2 TRBV5-1 TGCGCCAGCAGCTTGGAGGGGGACGGCTACACCTTC CASSLEGDGYTF
. TRBD2 TRBJ2-1 TRBV15 TGTGCCACCAGCAGAGATTTGGGGGAGGGACTAGTTAATAACCAGCAGTTCTTC CATSRDLGEGLVNNQQFF
. . TRBJ1-5 TRBV19 TGTGCCAGTAGCAAATCCGGGACTAGAAATCAGCCCCAGCATTTT CASSKSGTRNQPQHF
once . TRBJ2-3 TRBV7-3 TGTGCCAGCTCGGCGGAGAACACAGATACGCAGTATTTT CASSAENTDTQYF
. . TRBJ1-4 TRBV7-2 TGTGCCAGCAGCTTAGATTCTAAAGGGAAACTGTTTTTT CASSLDSKGKLFF
. . TRBJ1-1 TRBV5-1 TGCGCCAGCAGCTTGGGGGCTAACACTGAAGCTTTCTTT CASSLGANTEAFF
. . TRBJ2-2 TRBV28 TGTGCCAGCAGTGAGGGATCCAGGGACACCGGGGAGCTGTTTTTT CASSEGSRDTGELFF
. TRBD1 TRBJ1-4 TRBV10-3 TGTGCCTCCGGGCGGGACAGAGCAACTAATGAAAAACTGTTTTTT CASGRDRATNEKLFF
. TRBD2 TRBJ2-5 TRBV5-4 TGTGCCAGCAGCTTGAGTAGCGGGGGTTGGCAAGAGACCCAGTACTTC CASSLSSGGWQETQYF
. . TRBJ2-2 TRBV5-1 TGCGCCAGCAGCTTGGGTCCCAACACCGGGGAGCTGTTTTTT CASSLGPNTGELFF
once TRBD1 TRBJ1-2 TRBV10-3 TGTGCCATCAGGGGACAGGGGGCTCAAAATGGCTACACCTTC CAIRGQGAQNGYTF
. TRBD2 TRBJ2-5 TRBV5-1 TGCGCCAGCAGCAGCCCTAGCGGGGGAGGGCAAGAGACCCAGTACTTC CASSSPSGGGQETQYF
. . TRBJ1-4 TRBV19 TGTGCCAGTAGTGAGGGGCCGTTGTATGAAAAACTGTTTTTT CASSEGPLYEKLFF
. . TRBJ1-5 TRBV18 TGTGCCAGCTCACCAGGTAGCAGGGGAGGGAATCAGCCCCAGCATTTT CASSPGSRGGNQPQHF
. TRBD1 TRBJ2-7 TRBV5-1 TGCGCCAGTCGGACAGGGGAGTCCTACGAGCAGTACTTC CASRTGESYEQYF
few . TRBJ2-7 TRBV3-1/TRBV3-2 TGTGCCAGCAGCCAATCACTGGCCTACGAGCAGTACTTC CASSQSLAYEQYF
. TRBD1 TRBJ2-3 TRBV5-1 TGCGCCAGCAGCTTTCGAGGGGGCCCAGATACGCAGTATTTT CASSFRGGPDTQYF
once . TRBJ1-2 TRBV27 TGTGCCAGCAGCGCCAACGCGCTGCACTATGGCTACACCTTC CASSANALHYGYTF
. . TRBJ2-2 TRBV2 TGTGCCAGCAGTGACAGGGTAATAACCGGGGAGCTGTTTTTT CASSDRVITGELFF
. TRBD1 TRBJ1-4 TRBV6-1 TGTGCCAGCAGTGAGGAACAGGGGGAAAAACTGTTTTTT CASSEEQGEKLFF
once . TRBJ2-2 TRBV7-2 TGTGCCAGCAGCGAAGGAGTAGCGTCCGGGGAGCTGTTTTTT CASSEGVASGELFF
. . TRBJ1-1 TRBV19 TGTGCCAGTAGTATAAAAAGGGAGAACACTGAAGCTTTCTTT CASSIKRENTEAFF
. . TRBJ1-1 TRBV28 TGTGCCAGCCGGACAGCGAACACTGAAGCTTTCTTT CASRTANTEAFF
. . TRBJ1-3 TRBV6-2/TRBV6-3 TGTGCCAGCAGCCGCGGGGCCTTCTCTGGAAACACCATATATTTT CASSRGAFSGNTIYF
. . TRBJ1-5 TRBV2 TGTGCCAGCAGTGTCATTAGCAATCAGCCCCAGCATTTT CASSVISNQPQHF
. TRBD1 TRBJ1-6 TRBV7-2 TGTGCCAGCAGCTTCGACAGGGGGGGTAATTCACCCCTCCACTTT CASSFDRGGNSPLHF